This T cell receptor beta chain was identified in a study of T cells in Graves' hyperthyroidism and ophthalmopathy (dated by TCRdb to between 2018 and 2020). Study-wide context: Peripheral blood was collected at initial diagnosis, before any treatment. The paper reports TCR Vbeta CDR3 sequencing of 130 to 150 peripheral blood samples: around 45 ophthalmopathy, fewer than 80 hyperthyroidism and some 17 progressor patients. The roughly 100 discovery patients were randomly split 7:3 into training and test sets. Once sampling was done, hyperthyroidism patients were given methimazole at a starting dose of 30 mg daily, whereas ophthalmopathy patients were given high-dose intravenous methylprednisolone. A discovery cohort of about 100 patients, roughly 43 with Graves' ophthalmopathy and about 58 with stable Graves' hyperthyroidism, was used to find distinguishing TCR V-J signatures. Prospective prediction of ophthalmopathy was tested in an independent validation cohort consisting of some 18 hyperthyroidism patients and more than 15 patients who later progressed to ophthalmopathy. In more than five Graves' hyperthyroidism patients, the study also compared T-cell repertoires from thyroid tissue with T-cell repertoires from blood. On the study overall, not on this receptor specifically: A model built on a 13 V-J signature distinguished ophthalmopathy from stable hyperthyroidism, reaching about 89% sensitivity and around 81% specificity in cross-validation and 80%/75% in testing. No statistical method was used to set the sample size in advance, and investigators knew the group allocation. In validation, progression to ophthalmopathy was predicted by the model with 70.59% sensitivity and roughly 76% specificity, a median of roughly six months before onset. Most expanded thyroid clonotypes (frequency above 0.001) were also detected in blood, suggesting blood repertoires may reflect thyroid immune responses.

The TCR beta CDR3 regions were amplified from RNA transcripts. A first-round RT-PCR of the TCR CDR3 used the HTBI primer set with the Qiagen OneStep RT-PCR kit. Libraries were constructed in a second round of multiplex PCR, after which size selection and purification were performed. Paired-end sequencing of the libraries was performed with 100 bp reads on an Illumina HiSeq2000. Turning to the authors' computational methods: SOAPnuke was used to process the raw data, throwing out any read that contained adapters or uncalled bases, had a mean Phred below 15, or lacked an exact constant-primer or identifier match. High-quality paired reads were merged with COPE v1.2.5, and unique nucleotide sequences were defined as clonotypes. MiTCR v1.1 was used to align the clonotypes against IMGT TRBV, TRBD and TRBJ reference segments. Only V-J combinations with frequency above 0.0001, covering about 99% of repertoires, were analysed. The TCS score was defined as the ratio of F50 (clonal expansion) to E x V (chaos), calculated using BLOSUM62-based TCRdist between CDR3 peptides within each V-J. Welch's t-statistics and random forest reduced fewer than 550 V-J features to some 14, which were used in a naive Bayes classifier (R e1071). TCRdb ran its own pipeline on the public reads, namely fastp trimming at Q25 and MiXCR clone calling, and kept in-frame beta chains. Merged by CDR3 protein, the rows form single entries marked with the most common genes and DNA. The V and J calls reflect TCRdb's pipeline rather than the authors' work. The sample table holds fewer than 300,000 distinct CDR3 sequences, of which 25% to 30% were seen once. The top ten clones comprise about 30% of the sample.

The germline V gene encodes CDR1 SGHTA and CDR2 FQGTGA. At the junction V is shortened by 2 bases and J by 5 bases; bases outside the gene matches: 12. Reading from cysteine to phenylalanine, the CDR3 counts 17 amino acids. Only the CDR3 region is kept as DNA, spanning 51 bases read in frame from base 1. As regards this clonotype: Its binding antigen is unknown. The input lacks base qualities; no much larger clone sits a single base away.

Hyperthyroidism patients were aged 18 to 65 years and newly diagnosed, with disease duration of less than 2 months. Any patient with an uncontrolled infection, another autoimmune disease, pregnancy or lactation was excluded. Diagnoses were established on the basis of clinical symptoms, serum thyroxine and TRAb, thyroid ultrasound, and orbital computed tomography. For progressor patients, blood was drawn at the first diagnosis of hyperthyroidism, before any ophthalmopathy symptoms had appeared. Ficoll-Paque density gradient centrifugation was used to isolate PBMCs from 8.5 to 10 ml of fresh peripheral blood. Progressor patients were initially diagnosed with Graves' hyperthyroidism and developed ophthalmopathy during follow-up. Total RNA was extracted with Trizol reagent, and quality was checked on an Agilent 2100 Bioanalyzer.

The chain employs TRBV7-3 and TRBJ2-5, and TRBD2 matches 9 of the central bases. The receptor comes from a middle-aged man with Graves' hyperthyroidism that later progressed to Graves' ophthalmopathy. The sequencing input was blood. The bases read TGTGCCAGCAGCTTACCCCGCGGGAGGGCCGAGCCGGAGACCCAGTACTTC. Translated, it gives CASSLPRGRAEPETQYF.